One and the same sample provided the 5 T cell receptor beta chains below, sequenced in a study of blood T cells in healthy people across ages. A J-beta primer mix and a sample-barcoded 5' primer were used in a second PCR of roughly 6 to 12 cycles. TCRdb called the 5' RACE reads again in MiXCR, with one record for every CDR3 protein. The data show hundreds of thousands of distinct CDR3 sequences, nearly 60% seen once. Sequenced: blood. Source of these receptors: a man aged 30 to 45 in good health.

This chain connects TRBV20-1 to TRBJ2-7; the D is unclear. The CDR3 is 15 residues long. Germline-derived CDR1 and CDR2 are DFQATT and SNEGSKA (reference sequence). The ends were cut back, 4 bases at V and 3 bases at J, with 19 bases in the middle. CDR3 nucleotide sequence: TGCAGTGCTAAAAACCCGGCACGGTACCTCTACGAGCAGTACTTC. This encodes CSAKNPARYLYEQYF.

The V and J genes are TRBV7-2 and TRBJ2-5, with D tentatively TRBD1 (5 bases). With the DNA end fitting TRBJ2-7 better, the J assignment may be wrong. Germline V gene lookup returns CDR1 SGHTA and CDR2 FQGNSA. The CDR3 totals 14 residues. The CDR3: CASSDPGIAYEQYF. CDR3 DNA sequence: TGTGCCAGCAGCGACCCAGGGATAGCCTACGAGCAGTACTTC.

The chain combines TRBV11-2 with TRBJ2-5; D is ambiguous. CDR3 length: 17 residues. Trimming removed 2 bases from V and 1 base from J, with 17 bases in between. Germline V gives CDR1 SGHAT, CDR2 FQNNGV. The CDR3 sequence is CASSLSLGLRPQETQYF. CDR3 nucleotide sequence: TGTGCCAGCAGCTTAAGTTTAGGGTTGAGGCCCCAAGAGACCCAGTACTTC.

V usage is TRBV4-2 and J usage is TRBJ1-1, with 7 positions matching TRBD1. The CDR3 runs 15 residues. The junction had 12 bases not matched to a gene; V was cut back by 4 bases and J by 7 bases. In germline, CDR1 is LGHNA, CDR2 YNFKEQ. CDR3 residues: CASSRGQPPSNEAFF. The CDR3 DNA is TGTGCCAGCAGCCGGGGACAGCCCCCTTCAAATGAAGCTTTCTTT.

The chain employs TRBV20-1 and TRBJ2-1; TRBD2 aligns across 8 bases. There are 12 residues in the CDR3. Germline CDR1 DFQATT, CDR2 SNEGSKA (reference sequence). Trimming removed 5 bases from V and 8 bases from J; junction bases left unmatched: 5. The CDR3 DNA follows: TGCAGTGCTCCGGGGGGGGGACATGAGCAGTTCTTC. Translated: CSAPGGGHEQFF.